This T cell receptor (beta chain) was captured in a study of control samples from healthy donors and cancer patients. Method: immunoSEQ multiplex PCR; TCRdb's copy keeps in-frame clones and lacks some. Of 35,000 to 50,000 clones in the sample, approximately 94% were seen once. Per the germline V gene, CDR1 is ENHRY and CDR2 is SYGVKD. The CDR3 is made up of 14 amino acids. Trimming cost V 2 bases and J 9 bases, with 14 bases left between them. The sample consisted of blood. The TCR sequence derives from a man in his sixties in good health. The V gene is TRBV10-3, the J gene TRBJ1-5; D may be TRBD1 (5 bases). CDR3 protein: CAISEPGGARPQHF. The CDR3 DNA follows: TGTGCCATCAGTGAGCCTGGTGGGGCACGGCCCCAGCATTTT.